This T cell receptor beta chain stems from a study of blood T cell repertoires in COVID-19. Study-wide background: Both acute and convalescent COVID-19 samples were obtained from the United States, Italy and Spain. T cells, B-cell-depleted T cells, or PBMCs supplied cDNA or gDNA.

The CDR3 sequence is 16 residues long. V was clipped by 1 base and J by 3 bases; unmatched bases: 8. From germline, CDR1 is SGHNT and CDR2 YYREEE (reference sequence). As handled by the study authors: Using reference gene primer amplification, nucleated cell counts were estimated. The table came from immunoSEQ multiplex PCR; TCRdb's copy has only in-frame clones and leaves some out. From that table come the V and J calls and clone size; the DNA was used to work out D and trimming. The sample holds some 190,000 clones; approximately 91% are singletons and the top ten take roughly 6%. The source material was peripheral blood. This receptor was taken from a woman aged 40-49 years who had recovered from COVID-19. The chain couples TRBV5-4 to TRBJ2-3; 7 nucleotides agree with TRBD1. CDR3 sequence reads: CASSLKTGVGTDTQYF. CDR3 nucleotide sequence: TGTGCCAGCAGCTTGAAAACAGGGGTGGGAACAGATACGCAGTATTTT.